Shown below are 20 T cell receptor beta chains from a single sample sequenced in a study of post-analysis software for immune sequencing data. Study results and caveats: Included in a set of 5 or 6 TRBV segments more frequent in patients than controls were TRBV5-6, TRBV5-1 and TRBV20-1.

Antigens of these TCRs are unknown. Built from TCR beta cDNA, the libraries had unique molecular identifiers in them. TCRdb redid the calling of the PCR reads with MiXCR, one entry per CDR3 protein. This sample has 750,000 to 900,000 distinct CDR3 sequences; about 45% occur once, and the top ten carry 4.9%. The sample taken for sequencing was blood. The source of these receptors is a girl aged 5 to 17 with multiple sclerosis.

This chain uses TRBV6-5 with TRBJ2-7; D is uncertain. The germline V gene encodes CDR1 MNHEY and CDR2 SVGAGI. V was shortened by 5 bases and J by 6 bases, with 11 bases between the two germline ends. The CDR3 is 12 residues long. The CDR3 DNA sequence: TGTGCCAGCAGTCATGACAAAGGCGAGCAGTACTTC. It is translated as CASSHDKGEQYF.

The chain recombines TRBV5-1 with TRBJ2-1; D is undetermined. The J call may be mistaken, given a closer DNA end match to TRBJ2-7. CDR1 is SGHRS, CDR2 YFSETQ, per germline. The CDR3 runs 15 residues. This chain's CDR3 is CASSLRGDSMGEQYF. The CDR3 DNA sequence: TGCGCCAGCAGCTTGCGCGGCGACTCCATGGGGGAGCAGTACTTC.

This clonotype was seen a single time. The rearrangement joins TRBV10-3 to TRBJ2-1, with 8 bases lining up with TRBD2. Trimming took 7 bases from V and 7 from J; bases not matched to a gene: 12. The germline gives CDR1 ENHRY, CDR2 SYGVKD. The CDR3 runs to 15 residues. CDR3 bases: TGTGCCATCATGGGCGGAGAACTAGCGGCGAATGAGCAGTTCTTC. Its translation: CAIMGGELAANEQFF.

The sample holds many counts of this clonotype. For the CDR3, the DNA is TGCAGTGCTAGAGATGGACTAGCGTCCTACGAGCAGTACTTC. This gives the protein CSARDGLASYEQYF. The chain employs TRBV20-1 and TRBJ2-7, with TRBD2 identical over 9 bases. CDR1 and CDR2 (germline): DFQATT, SNEGSKA (reference sequence). The CDR3 is 14 residues long. The junction had 1 base not matched to a gene; V was cut back by 0 bases and J by 1 base.

J is TRBJ2-3 and V is TRBV25-1; 11 positions agree with TRBD2. Trimming at V came to 3 bases and at J to 3 bases, leaving 5 bases not matched to a gene. CDR1 and CDR2 (germline): MGHDK, SYGVNS. This CDR3 is 16 amino acids long. The CDR3 spells CASSESSGRLTDTQYF. The DNA for the CDR3 is TGTGCCAGCAGTGAGTCTAGCGGGAGGCTGACAGATACGCAGTATTTT.

This clonotype has a handful of counts. The chain couples TRBV12-3 or TRBV12-4 to TRBJ2-3; D unclear. The CDR3 is 14 residues long. V gave up 1 base and J gave up 5 bases, with 10 bases separating them. The chain's CDR3 is CASSLDGVGDTQYF. CDR3 nucleotides: TGTGCCAGCAGTTTAGATGGGGTTGGAGATACGCAGTATTTT.

This clonotype has only a few counts. V gene TRBV7-3 combines with J gene TRBJ2-1; 7 nucleotides align to TRBD2. The CDR3 totals 15 residues. CDR1 SGHTA and CDR2 FQGTGA come from the germline V gene. V shed 3 bases and J 4 bases; nucleotides not matched to a gene: 6. CDR3 sequence: CASSFREASYNEQFF. The CDR3, as DNA: TGTGCCAGCAGCTTTCGGGAGGCCAGTTACAATGAGCAGTTCTTC.

This clonotype was observed a handful of times. The rearrangement joins TRBV12-3 or TRBV12-4 to TRBJ2-3, with 8 bases that match TRBD2. This CDR3 contains 14 residues. V was clipped by 6 bases and J by 6 bases; unmatched bases: 8. The CDR3 sequence is CASRASGPGDTQYF. The CDR3 DNA reads TGTGCCAGCAGGGCTAGCGGGCCTGGGGATACGCAGTATTTT.

The chain combines TRBV5-1 with TRBJ2-1, with D hard to call. Trimming cost V 3 bases and J 9 bases, with 13 bases left between them. This CDR3 is 13 amino acids long. CDR1 and CDR2 from the germline V gene are SGHRS and YFSETQ. CDR3 residues: CASSSTTEFEQFF. The CDR3 nucleotides read TGCGCCAGCAGCTCAACCACGGAGTTTGAGCAGTTCTTC.

V and J are TRBV9 and TRBJ1-1; tentative D call: TRBD1 (5 bases). The germline CDR1 and CDR2 sequences are SGDLS and YYNGEE. The V end lost 0 bases, the J end lost 6 bases, and 12 bases lay between the germline ends. The CDR3 covers 14 residues. CDR3 DNA sequence: TGTGCCAGCAGCGTAGATTCAGGGATGGCTGAAGCTTTCTTT. It specifies CASSVDSGMAEAFF.

The chain links TRBV29-1 to TRBJ1-3; D gene unclear. The CDR3 is 14 residues long. V was cut by 3 bases and J by 4 bases, with 13 bases left in between. The germline V gene encodes CDR1 SQVTM and CDR2 ANQGSEA. The CDR3 reads CSVDLGGSGNTIYF. CDR3 nucleotides: TGCAGCGTTGACCTGGGTGGATCAGGAAACACCATATATTTT.

This chain links TRBV20-1 with TRBJ2-7, with 8 bases aligning to TRBD1. With 4 bases clipped from V and 2 bases from J, the junction kept 10 bases outside the gene matches. CDR3 length: 15 amino acids. Germline values: CDR1 DFQATT, CDR2 SNEGSKA (reference sequence). The chain's CDR3 is CSAKGPTGAPYEQYF. The CDR3 bases are TGCAGTGCTAAAGGACCGACAGGGGCCCCCTACGAGCAGTACTTC.

The chain uses TRBV5-1 and TRBJ2-4, with 9 bases fitting TRBD1. J was trimmed by 7 bases and V by 0 bases; bases with no gene match: 2. The CDR3 is made up of 14 amino acids. Germline CDR1 reads SGHRS; CDR2 reads YFSETQ. The DNA of the CDR3 is TGCGCCAGCAGCTTGGCGACAGGGGGGAACATTCAGTACTTC. Protein: CASSLATGGNIQYF.

The rearrangement links TRBV29-1 to TRBJ2-4; D ambiguous. The CDR3 covers 17 residues. In germline, CDR1 is SQVTM, CDR2 ANQGSEA. Trimming removed 7 bases from V and 0 bases from J, with 22 bases in between. CDR3: CSASRSHSSLAKNIQYF. The DNA for the CDR3 is TGCAGCGCTTCCCGGTCGCACAGCAGTTTAGCCAAAAACATTCAGTACTTC.

This clonotype was observed a few times. The chain uses TRBV12-3 or TRBV12-4 and TRBJ2-1; no clear D. This CDR3 comprises 12 residues. V was pared by 2 bases and J by 7 bases, with 6 bases between. This chain's CDR3 is CASSLYGNEQFF. CDR3 bases: TGTGCCAGCAGTTTATACGGGAATGAGCAGTTCTTC.

This clonotype was detected only once. The chain uses TRBV3-1 and TRBJ1-5, with 7 bases fitting TRBD1. This CDR3 is built from 15 residues. After removal of 4 bases from V and 7 bases from J, the junction contained 10 bases not matched to a gene. Germline lookup yields CDR1 LGHDT and CDR2 YNNKEL (reference sequence). Here the CDR3 reads CASSPGQQVRQPQHF. The CDR3 coding sequence is TGTGCCAGCAGCCCGGGACAGCAGGTTAGGCAGCCCCAGCATTTT.

The chain carries TRBV20-1 and TRBJ2-5, with a tentative D call TRBD2 (5 bases). The J call may be wrong; the DNA end is better matched by TRBJ2-7. This CDR3 is 16 amino acids long. CDR1 and CDR2 (germline): DFQATT, SNEGSKA (reference sequence). The CDR3 DNA reads as TGCAGTGCTAGAGACCAAGGGTCCGGGGAATACTACGAGCAGTACTTC. Translated: CSARDQGSGEYYEQYF.

The genes are TRBV7-9 and TRBJ2-7; 11 bases match TRBD1. V dropped 3 bases and J dropped 3; count of bases not matched to a gene: 4. Germline V CDR1 and CDR2: SEHNR, FQNEAQ (reference sequence). The length of the CDR3 is 15 residues. CDR3 protein: CASSFGQGAVYEQYF. Here the CDR3 DNA reads TGTGCCAGCAGCTTCGGACAGGGGGCCGTCTACGAGCAGTACTTC.

This clonotype was detected only a few times. The chain combines TRBV6-1 with TRBJ2-1; D is perhaps TRBD1 (5 bases). Trimming removed 4 bases from V and 0 bases from J, with 22 bases in between. Germline CDR1 reads MNHNS; CDR2 reads SASEGT. The CDR3 is 19 amino acids. The CDR3 region has the DNA TGTGCCAGCAGTGCATTCGACAGAATCCTAGTTAGCTCCTACAATGAGCAGTTCTTC. Translation: CASSAFDRILVSSYNEQFF.

Notes on this clonotype: A read error may account for a junction end that differs from germline. The chain combines TRBV19 with TRBJ2-7; D gene ambiguous. In germline, CDR1 is LNHDA, CDR2 SQIVND (reference sequence). The CDR3 is 14 residues long. CDR3 sequence (DNA): TGTGCCAGTAGTATATCCGCCTTTGGCTACGAACAGTACTTC. As protein: CASSISAFGYEQYF.